Listed here is a single T cell receptor (beta chain). Its antigen is as yet unknown. Per germline, CDR1 SGHTA and CDR2 FQGNSA. V lost 5 bases and J lost 2; bases outside the gene matches: 9. The CDR3 has 17 residues. TCRdb re-called the 5' RACE reads through MiXCR, storing one row per CDR3 protein. This sample has about 340,000 distinct CDR3 sequences; under 25% occur once, and the top ten carry around 20%. The data derive from a study of T-cell memory formation after mild COVID-19. For the study at large: The two donors had largely donor-specific TCR clusters.

General observations from the study: Clones which contracted sat mainly in CM and EM if CD4+, and in EMRA if CD8+.

The specimen was PBMCs or a T cell subset sorted from them (not recorded which). The J gene is TRBJ1-3, the V gene TRBV7-2; 10 bases are shared with TRBD1. This sequence originates from a man younger than 35 who had mild COVID-19 (a few samples of this study predate the infection). Cell type and time point are not known. In DNA form, the CDR3 reads TGTGCCAGCAGCCTCGGACAGGGGGTCCGAGCTGGAAACACCATATATTTT. Its translation is CASSLGQGVRAGNTIYF.